The rows below give T cell receptor beta chains drawn from one sample of a study of cytomegalovirus exposure and HLA in healthy donors. Generated by immunoSEQ multiplex PCR, the TCRdb table keeps only in-frame clones and is missing some. The sample yields roughly 100,000 clones, 83% seen once. The sample consisted of PBMCs. These receptors came from a man in his forties or fifties in good health and CMV-seronegative. CDR3s include the opening cysteine and the closing phenylalanine or tryptophan. The D gene is left open where the match is weak. Expanded clones get a size class; other rows say once, few or many, or leave the size out.

>NA|TRBV30|TRBJ1-6|NA
CAWSVRGSSSPLHF
TGTGCCTGGAGTGTAAGAGGGTCCAGTTCACCCCTCCACTTT
>NA|TRBV5-5|TRBJ1-1|NA
CASSRLTGVAGDTEAFF
TGTGCCAGCAGCCGATTAACGGGTGTCGCAGGGGACACTGAAGCTTTCTTT
>TRBD1|TRBV9|TRBJ1-2|NA
CASSVGQGYGYTF
TGTGCCAGCAGCGTAGGACAGGGGTATGGCTACACCTTC
>NA|TRBV27|TRBJ2-1|NA
CASSSAPEALAIYEQFF
TGTGCCAGCAGTAGCGCCCCCGAAGCGCTAGCGATCTATGAGCAGTTCTTC
>NA|TRBV29-1|TRBJ2-7|NA
CSVKPGDHYEQYF
TGCAGCGTGAAACCGGGAGATCACTACGAGCAGTACTTC
>NA|TRBV5-4|TRBJ1-2|NA
CASSGRPLQGNYGYIF
TGTGCCAGCAGCGGCCGGCCACTACAGGGTAACTATGGCTACATCTTC
>TRBD1|TRBV19|TRBJ1-5|NA
CASKSQGAGNQPQHF
TGTGCCAGTAAAAGCCAGGGGGCTGGAAATCAGCCCCAGCATTTT
>TRBD1|TRBV30|TRBJ1-1|few
CAWSFEALTGGLGAFF
TGTGCCTGGAGTTTCGAGGCCTTGACAGGGGGCCTTGGGGCTTTCTTT
>TRBD2|TRBV19|TRBJ2-3|NA
CASSIGLAGGDTQYF
TGTGCCAGTAGTATCGGACTAGCGGGGGGGGATACGCAGTATTTT
>TRBD1|TRBV14|TRBJ1-2|NA
CASSQGPGGNYGYTF
TGTGCCAGCAGCCAAGGTCCAGGGGGCAACTATGGCTACACCTTC
>TRBD2|TRBV7-8|TRBJ2-1|NA
CASSLSASGVYNEQFF
TGTGCCAGCAGCTTAAGTGCTAGCGGGGTCTACAATGAGCAGTTCTTC
>NA|TRBV9|TRBJ2-1|NA
CASSVGGSEQFF
TGTGCCAGCAGCGTAGGAGGGAGTGAGCAGTTCTTC
>TRBD2|TRBV7-2|TRBJ2-1|NA
CASSLATSAYNEQFF
TGTGCCAGCAGCTTAGCGACTAGCGCGTACAATGAGCAGTTCTTC
>NA|TRBV7-6|TRBJ2-5|NA
CASSFGQFQETQYF
TGTGCCAGCAGTTTTGGACAGTTCCAAGAGACCCAGTACTTC
>NA|TRBV5-1|TRBJ2-2|NA
CASSPGTGELFF
TGCGCCAGCAGCCCAGGGACCGGGGAGCTGTTTTTT
>NA|TRBV6-5|TRBJ1-6|NA
CASTRGSYNSPLHF
TGTGCCAGCACCCGGGGGTCTTATAATTCACCCCTCCACTTT
>NA|TRBV9|TRBJ1-2|NA
CASSDGTTGSGYTF
TGTGCCAGCAGCGACGGGACAACGGGCTCTGGCTACACCTTC
>TRBD1|TRBV5-6|TRBJ1-5|NA
CASSRLGTGVNQPQHF
TGTGCCAGCAGCAGACTCGGGACAGGGGTCAATCAGCCCCAGCATTTT
>NA|TRBV10-2|TRBJ2-3|NA
CASRTGLMNTQYF
TGCGCCAGCAGAACAGGGTTAATGAATACGCAGTATTTT
>TRBD1|TRBV4-1|TRBJ1-5|NA
CASSRKAGDSQPQHF
TGCGCCAGCAGCCGCAAAGCGGGGGACAGTCAGCCCCAGCATTTT
>NA|TRBV11-3|TRBJ2-2|NA
CASSLAAGAGTGELFF
TGTGCCAGCAGCTTAGCGGCAGGGGCTGGCACCGGGGAGCTGTTTTTT
>TRBD1|TRBV5-1|TRBJ1-1|NA
CASSSTRQGNTEAFF
TGCGCCAGCAGCTCAACGAGACAGGGGAACACTGAAGCTTTCTTT
>TRBD1|TRBV5-1|TRBJ2-5|NA
CASHGTGGTSYQETQYF
TGCGCCAGCCACGGGACAGGGGGGACTTCGTACCAAGAGACCCAGTACTTC
>NA|TRBV9|TRBJ1-2|NA
CASSVERTPTGTLYGYTF
TGTGCCAGCAGCGTAGAAAGGACTCCAACGGGCACGCTCTATGGCTACACCTTC
>TRBD2|TRBV19|TRBJ2-1|once
CASRSRGSSYNEQFF
TGTGCCAGTAGGTCGCGGGGGAGCTCCTACAATGAGCAGTTCTTC
>NA|TRBV25-1|TRBJ2-1|NA
CASSGQGPGNEQFF
TGTGCCAGCAGTGGCCAGGGCCCAGGCAATGAGCAGTTCTTC
>TRBD1|TRBV13|TRBJ2-7|NA
CASSSRAQGAVYEQYF
TGTGCCAGCAGCTCTCGCGCACAGGGGGCGGTGTACGAGCAGTACTTC
>TRBD1|TRBV11-2|TRBJ1-1|NA
CASRPPGTGMNTEAFF
TGTGCCAGCAGACCTCCCGGGACAGGGATGAACACTGAAGCTTTCTTT
>TRBD1|TRBV10-3|TRBJ2-7|NA
CAISESTGTGSYEQYF
TGTGCCATCAGTGAGTCTACCGGGACAGGCTCCTACGAGCAGTACTTC
>NA|TRBV29-1|TRBJ1-2|NA
CSAAGAHYGYTF
TGCAGCGCGGCAGGGGCCCACTATGGCTACACCTTC
>NA|TRBV6-5|TRBJ1-2|NA
CASSYSRQAMSYGYTF
TGTGCCAGCAGTTACTCGAGACAGGCTATGAGCTATGGCTACACCTTC
>NA|TRBV11-2|TRBJ1-1|NA
CASSRVSTEAFF
TGTGCCAGCAGCCGGGTGAGCACTGAAGCTTTCTTT